A selection of T cell receptor beta chains follows, all from one sample in a study of T cells after yellow fever vaccination. TCRdb called the 5' RACE reads again in MiXCR, with one record for every CDR3 protein. Found here are about 550,000 distinct CDR3 sequences, about 19% of them singletons; the top ten hold more than 13%. The source was PBMCs, collected 15 days after the yellow fever booster vaccination. Receptor source: a man aged 25-45 years who received the YFV17D yellow fever vaccine. Each CDR3 is given with its conserved first and last residue. The D gene is left open where the match is weak. For some rows the clone size is stated as once, few or many, or as a class when expanded; others skip it.

>TRBV20-1|few|.|TRBJ2-1
CSAPITSEQFF
TGCAGTGCCCCGATAACTAGTGAGCAGTTCTTC
>TRBV6-1|few|TRBD2|TRBJ2-3
CASTSPGRGTDTQYF
TGTGCCAGCACCTCCCCTGGGAGGGGCACAGATACGCAGTATTTT
>TRBV6-1|.|.|TRBJ1-6
CASTKGAGVPWNSPLHF
TGTGCCAGCACCAAGGGTGCAGGGGTCCCCTGGAATTCACCCCTCCACTTT
>TRBV20-1|.|.|TRBJ2-5
CSAIYFPETQYF
TGCAGTGCTATTTACTTTCCCGAGACCCAGTACTTC
>TRBV14|.|TRBD2|TRBJ2-3
CASSQKGGLARTDTQYF
TGTGCCAGCAGCCAAAAAGGGGGACTAGCGCGCACAGATACGCAGTATTTT
>TRBV9|.|TRBD2|TRBJ2-1
CASSVDLAGGDEQFF
TGTGCCAGCAGCGTAGACCTAGCGGGAGGGGACGAGCAGTTCTTC
>TRBV3-1|.|.|TRBJ2-7
CASSQVGGSSEQYF
TGTGCCAGCAGCCAAGTGGGGGGATCAAGCGAGCAGTACTTC
>TRBV4-3|.|TRBD2|TRBJ2-1
CASSQETSGWVLNEQFF
TGCGCCAGCAGCCAAGAAACTAGCGGGTGGGTCTTAAATGAGCAGTTCTTC
>TRBV29-1|.|TRBD2|TRBJ2-2
CSARGDIGELFF
TGCAGCGCCCGGGGGGATATCGGGGAGCTGTTTTTT
>TRBV12-3/TRBV12-4|.|.|TRBJ2-3
CASRRPPTDTQYF
TGTGCCAGCAGGCGCCCACCCACAGATACGCAGTATTTT
>TRBV29-1|few|TRBD2|TRBJ2-2
CSVGLARTGELFF
TGCAGCGTGGGACTAGCGCGCACCGGGGAGCTGTTTTTT
>TRBV25-1|.|.|TRBJ2-7
CASSSYASYEQYF
TGTGCCAGCAGCTCGTACGCCTCCTACGAGCAGTACTTC
>TRBV29-1|.|.|TRBJ2-2
CSVGLQGTGELFF
TGCAGCGTTGGACTCCAGGGGACCGGGGAGCTGTTTTTT
>TRBV29-1|few|.|TRBJ2-5
CSVAGSQETQYF
TGCAGCGTGGCAGGGTCCCAAGAGACCCAGTACTTC
>TRBV28|few|.|TRBJ2-1
CASSERGGRAFSLKFF
TGTGCCAGCAGCGAGCGAGGGGGGAGGGCTTTTAGCTTGAAGTTCTTC
>TRBV9|.|TRBD2|TRBJ2-3
CASSVAPSGSGYTQYF
TGTGCCAGCAGCGTAGCCCCCAGCGGGAGTGGATATACGCAGTATTTT
>TRBV27|.|TRBD1|TRBJ2-7
CASSSFDRVYEQYF
TGTGCCAGCAGTTCGTTTGACAGGGTCTACGAGCAGTACTTC
>TRBV7-2|.|TRBD2|TRBJ2-1
CASSLEATSGYNEQFF
TGTGCCAGCAGCTTAGAGGCAACTAGCGGGTACAATGAGCAGTTCTTC
>TRBV5-4|once|TRBD2|TRBJ2-1
CASRSGTSGRTYNEQFF
TGTGCCAGCAGATCCGGGACTAGCGGGAGGACCTACAATGAGCAGTTCTTC
>TRBV7-9|.|TRBD2|TRBJ2-3
CASSRLPGLEDTQYF
TGTGCCAGCAGCCGTCTCCCGGGACTAGAAGATACGCAGTATTTT
>TRBV9|few|TRBD2|TRBJ2-7
CASSTLAGEGEQYF
TGTGCCAGCAGCACACTAGCGGGAGAGGGGGAGCAGTACTTC
>TRBV27|few|TRBD2|TRBJ2-7
CASSTPLAGEHEQYF
TGTGCCAGCAGTACCCCCCTAGCGGGAGAACACGAGCAGTACTTC
>TRBV7-2|.|.|TRBJ2-3
CASSRPGVGDTQYF
TGTGCCAGCAGCCGCCCGGGAGTCGGGGATACGCAGTATTTT
>TRBV12-3/TRBV12-4|.|TRBD1|TRBJ1-4
CASSSWDRGPEKLFF
TGTGCCAGCAGTTCCTGGGACAGGGGGCCTGAAAAACTGTTTTTT
>TRBV7-2|.|.|TRBJ2-5
CASSPLGGGVKETQYF
TGTGCCAGCAGCCCCCTCGGTGGAGGAGTTAAAGAGACCCAGTACTTC
>TRBV15|.|.|TRBJ2-3
CATSKIADTQYF
TGTGCCACCAGCAAAATCGCAGATACGCAGTATTTT
>TRBV29-1|once|TRBD2|TRBJ2-1
CSVARLAGVPHEQFF
TGCAGCGTTGCCAGACTAGCGGGAGTCCCCCACGAGCAGTTCTTC
>TRBV29-1|many|.|TRBJ1-2
CSARDAYGYTF
TGCAGCGCCCGGGACGCTTATGGCTACACCTTC
>TRBV29-1|.|.|TRBJ2-1
CSVDTGYNEQFF
TGCAGCGTCGACACAGGTTACAATGAGCAGTTCTTC
>TRBV7-9|few|.|TRBJ2-1
CASTPLVGAYNEQFF
TGTGCCAGCACCCCCCTTGTGGGGGCCTACAATGAGCAGTTCTTC
>TRBV18|few|.|TRBJ2-7
CASSPSMASGEQYF
TGTGCCAGCTCACCGTCCATGGCCTCGGGCGAGCAGTACTTC
>TRBV5-6|.|TRBD2|TRBJ2-7
CASSLLPGTRVYEQYF
TGTGCCAGCAGCCTCCTGCCGGGGACTAGAGTCTACGAGCAGTACTTC